This T cell receptor (beta chain) was sequenced for a study of blood T cell repertoires in COVID-19. Across the whole study: Acute and convalescent COVID-19 specimens originated in the United States, Italy and Spain. The cDNA or gDNA used as material had been derived from T cells, B-cell-depleted T cells, or PBMCs.

As processed by the authors: Reference gene primer amplification yielded estimated nucleated cell counts. Clones were sequenced by immunoSEQ multiplex PCR, and TCRdb holds only the in-frame ones, with some missing. V and J calls plus clone size are reproduced from that table; the DNA served to infer D and trimming. The table records roughly 59,000 clones, roughly 71% of them present only once. Germline CDR1 is MNHEY and CDR2 is SMNVEV (reference sequence). Unmatched junction bases numbered 12, after V lost 6 bases and J lost 1 base. The CDR3 spans 18 residues. The sequenced sample was peripheral blood. V and J are TRBV27 and TRBJ2-2; TRBD1 agrees at 9 bases. The TCR comes from a woman in her fifties or sixties with active or convalescent COVID-19. Here the CDR3 reads CASSLTTGGGGNTGELFF. Here the CDR3 DNA reads TGTGCCAGCAGCCTTACTACAGGGGGCGGCGGGAACACCGGGGAGCTGTTTTTT.